This T cell receptor beta chain was sequenced during a study of HIV-infected children after antiretroviral therapy interruption. Study information: In continuous treatment, analyzed samples were from weeks 0, 48 and 150.

Treatment denoted: PENTA 11 planned treatment interruption arm or continuous ART arm. This clonotype was recorded at least ten times. Its antigen remains unknown. Whole-study findings and limits: The Gini coefficient of naive CD4+ repertoires rose, returning to baseline by 3 years. After treatment interruption started, naive CD4+ CDR3 overlap across time points dropped. The CD45RA+ naive sort may contain some EMRA or stem memory cells.

The V and J ends lost 4 bases and 1 base, in that order; junction bases with no gene match: 0. CDR3 length: 14 residues. Germline loops: CDR1 KGHDR, CDR2 SFDVKD. RNA-based 3' RACE libraries used unique molecular identifiers. MiXCR, applied by TCRdb to the 3' RACE reads, yields one record per CDR3 protein. Of tens of thousands of distinct CDR3 sequences in the sample, roughly 4.5% were seen once. This material consisted of CD45RA+ CD4+ T cells from PBMCs, pooled from several time points, taken from a donor given antiretroviral therapy, either interrupted or continuous. Subset given: naive CD4+ CD45RA+ CD45RO- T cells. The clonotype was recovered from a pool of human donors with HIV. The chain carries TRBV24-1 and TRBJ2-3; 8 nucleotides line up with TRBD1. The CDR3 nucleotides are TGTGCCACCAGTGAGGGACAGGGCACAGATACGCAGTATTTT. Amino acids: CATSEGQGTDTQYF.